A single sample gave rise to the 15 T cell receptor beta chains below, sequenced in a study of blood T cell repertoires in COVID-19. Assay used: immunoSEQ multiplex PCR; TCRdb lists only in-frame clones, some missing. Among nearly 300,000 clones listed, approximately 88% were seen once. The sample comprised peripheral blood. Receptors were obtained from a woman under 40 who had recovered from COVID-19.

V gene TRBV28 combines with J gene TRBJ1-6; D gene ambiguous. Germline-derived CDR1 and CDR2 are MDHEN and SYDVKM. The CDR3 loop spans 12 amino acids. Trimming removed 7 bases at V and 7 bases at J, with 8 bases between. The CDR3 DNA sequence: TGTGCCAGCAACCCCCAGAATTCACCCCTCCACTTT. Amino acid sequence: CASNPQNSPLHF. Full variable domain (remainder filled in from reference TRBV28 and TRBJ1-6): DVKVTQSSRYLVKRTGEKVFLECVQDMDHENMFWYRQDPGLGLRLIYFSYDVKMKEKGDIPEGYSVSREKKERFSLILESASTNQTSMYLCASNPQNSPLHFGNGTRLTVT.

This clone turned up a few times. V usage is TRBV6-1 and J usage is TRBJ2-4; possible D gene TRBD1, 6 bases. Germline CDR1 reads MNHNS; CDR2 reads SASEGT. The CDR3 contains 18 residues. Trimming left V 3 bases short and J 0 bases short, with 18 bases between. CDR3 sequence: CASSDTQTGILAKNIQYF. CDR3 coding DNA: TGTGCCAGCAGTGACACCCAGACAGGTATACTAGCCAAAAACATTCAGTACTTC.

V and J are TRBV28 and TRBJ1-1; D remains unclear. CDR3 length equals 13 residues. The germline gives CDR1 MDHEN, CDR2 SYDVKM. V was cut by 2 bases and J by 4 bases, with 8 bases left in between. Here the CDR3 DNA reads TGTGCCAGCAGTTTAGAATCGGGCACTGAAGCTTTCTTT. As protein: CASSLESGTEAFF.

V is TRBV5-5 and J is TRBJ1-5; D not certain. Trimming stripped 0 bases from V and 5 bases from J, with 9 bases between. The CDR3 runs to 14 residues. Germline V gene lookup returns CDR1 SGHKS and CDR2 YYEKEE (reference sequence). In nucleotides, the CDR3 is TGTGCCAGCAGCTTGGCTCCTATCGATCAGCCCCAGCATTTT. Amino acid sequence: CASSLAPIDQPQHF.

In its sample, this clone was seen a few times. The rearrangement links TRBV3-1 (or the pseudogene TRBV3-2) to TRBJ1-6; D may be TRBD1 (5 bases). Germline V lookup: CDR1 LGHDT, CDR2 YNNKEL (reference sequence). V was pared by 0 bases and J by 5 bases, with 8 bases between. The CDR3 sequence is 15 residues long. The CDR3 loop is CASSQDWGHNSPLHF. CDR3 DNA: TGTGCCAGCAGCCAAGATTGGGGCCATAATTCACCCCTCCACTTT.

The chain links TRBV9 to TRBJ2-7; 7 nucleotides line up with TRBD2. Looked up from germline, CDR1 is SGDLS and CDR2 is YYNGEE. There are 15 residues in the CDR3. V was pared by 0 bases and J by 1 base, with 4 bases of the junction left unmatched. The DNA for the CDR3 is TGTGCCAGCAGCGTAGGGGGAGGGACGTCCTACGAGCAGTACTTC. Translation gives CASSVGGGTSYEQYF.

The V and J genes are TRBV11-3 and TRBJ2-7, with a weak D call TRBD1 (6 bases). This CDR3 has 12 residues. Per germline, CDR1 SGHNT and CDR2 YENEEA. V dropped 5 bases and J dropped 4 bases, with 9 bases sitting between them. The CDR3 bases are TGTGCCAGCAGCCAAACAGGGTACGAGCAGTACTTC. Amino acid sequence: CASSQTGYEQYF.

The gene calls are TRBV3-1 (or the pseudogene TRBV3-2) and TRBJ1-2; possibly TRBD1 for D (6 bases). Per the germline V gene, CDR1 is LGHDT and CDR2 is YNNKEL (reference sequence). The CDR3 is 15 residues long. The V and J ends lost 0 bases and 4 bases respectively, with 12 bases between them. The CDR3 here is CASSQEQGFGYGYTF. Written as DNA, the CDR3 is TGTGCCAGCAGCCAAGAACAGGGCTTTGGCTATGGCTACACCTTC.

The chain is built from TRBV10-3 and TRBJ2-7; 8 positions agree with TRBD2. The V gene end was trimmed by 10 bases and the J gene end by 6 bases; junction bases not matched to a gene: 11. The CDR3 runs 13 residues. Germline-derived CDR1 and CDR2 are ENHRY and SYGVKD. The CDR3 here is CANMGLEGGEQYF. The DNA for the CDR3 is TGTGCCAACATGGGACTAGAGGGTGGCGAGCAGTACTTC.

V is TRBV4-2 and J is TRBJ2-3, with TRBD2 as a possible D gene (5 bases). CDR1 LGHNA and CDR2 YNFKEQ come from the germline V gene. The germline V and J ends were trimmed by 0 bases and 4 bases, with 8 bases remaining between them. This CDR3 spans 14 amino acids. The CDR3 sequence is CASSQERRADTQYF. The CDR3 DNA reads TGTGCCAGCAGCCAAGAGAGGCGGGCAGATACGCAGTATTTT.

CDR3 DNA: TGTGCCAGCAGTGAGTCGTCCGGACAGAGGCTATATGGCTACACCTTC. It translates to CASSESSGQRLYGYTF. The chain is built from TRBV6-1 and TRBJ1-2; possible D gene TRBD1, 6 bases. The germline V gene has CDR1 MNHNS and CDR2 SASEGT. V was cut by 3 bases and J by 5 bases, with 19 bases left in between. The CDR3 consists of 16 residues.

V and J are TRBV10-3 and TRBJ1-6; 8 bases map to TRBD1. The germline V gene has CDR1 ENHRY and CDR2 SYGVKD. The CDR3 spans 14 residues. V was pared by 8 bases and J by 8 bases, with 8 bases of the junction left unmatched. The CDR3 protein is CAIGTTGEDSPLHF. DNA of the CDR3: TGTGCCATCGGTACGACAGGGGAGGATTCACCCCTCCACTTT.

This sequence joins TRBV10-3 and TRBJ2-2, with 10 bases fitting TRBD1. CDR1 is ENHRY and CDR2 is SYGVKD in the germline V gene. J gave up 2 bases and V 3 bases, and 3 bases lay outside the gene matches. The CDR3 contains 16 residues. CDR3 sequence (DNA): TGTGCCATCAGTGAATGGACAGGGGGTAACACCGGGGAGCTGTTTTTT. Translation gives CAISEWTGGNTGELFF.

The rearrangement links TRBV7-2 to TRBJ2-1; D gene unclear. V lost 1 base and J 7 bases, leaving 11 bases between the germline ends. Germline V lookup: CDR1 SGHTA, CDR2 FQGNSA. The CDR3 length is 14 residues. The CDR3 nucleotides read TGTGCCAGCAGCTTAGATGTGGCTAGGAATGAGCAGTTCTTC. Protein: CASSLDVARNEQFF.

The chain carries TRBV6-5 and TRBJ1-5, with D maybe TRBD1 (5 bases). There are 14 residues in the CDR3. V was trimmed by 1 base and J by 5 bases, leaving 9 bases between them. CDR1 MNHEY and CDR2 SVGAGI come from the germline V gene. CDR3 DNA: TGTGCCAGCAGTTACTTGACAGTTTATCAGCCCCAGCATTTT. Amino acids: CASSYLTVYQPQHF.